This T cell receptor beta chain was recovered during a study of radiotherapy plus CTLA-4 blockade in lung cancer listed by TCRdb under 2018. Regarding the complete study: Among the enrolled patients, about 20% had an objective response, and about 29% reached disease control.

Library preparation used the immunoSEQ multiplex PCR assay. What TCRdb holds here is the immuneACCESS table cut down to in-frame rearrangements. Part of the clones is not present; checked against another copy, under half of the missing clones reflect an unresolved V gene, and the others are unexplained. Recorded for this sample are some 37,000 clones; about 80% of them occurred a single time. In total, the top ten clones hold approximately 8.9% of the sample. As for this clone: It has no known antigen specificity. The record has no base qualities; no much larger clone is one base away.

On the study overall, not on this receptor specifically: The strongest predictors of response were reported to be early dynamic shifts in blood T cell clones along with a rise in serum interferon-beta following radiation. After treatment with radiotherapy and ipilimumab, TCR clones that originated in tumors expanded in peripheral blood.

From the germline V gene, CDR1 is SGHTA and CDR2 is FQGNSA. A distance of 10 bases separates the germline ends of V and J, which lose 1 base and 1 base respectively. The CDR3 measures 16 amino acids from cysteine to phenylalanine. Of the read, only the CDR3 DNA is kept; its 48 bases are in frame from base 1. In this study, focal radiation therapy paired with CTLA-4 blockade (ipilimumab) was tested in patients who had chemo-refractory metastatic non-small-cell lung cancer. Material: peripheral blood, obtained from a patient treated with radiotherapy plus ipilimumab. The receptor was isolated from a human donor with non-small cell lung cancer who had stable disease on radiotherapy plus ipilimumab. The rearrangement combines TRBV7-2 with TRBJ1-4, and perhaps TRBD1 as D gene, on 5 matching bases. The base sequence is TGTGCCAGCAGCTTAGGGGTCCAGGGAACTAATGAAAAACTGTTTTTT. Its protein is CASSLGVQGTNEKLFF.